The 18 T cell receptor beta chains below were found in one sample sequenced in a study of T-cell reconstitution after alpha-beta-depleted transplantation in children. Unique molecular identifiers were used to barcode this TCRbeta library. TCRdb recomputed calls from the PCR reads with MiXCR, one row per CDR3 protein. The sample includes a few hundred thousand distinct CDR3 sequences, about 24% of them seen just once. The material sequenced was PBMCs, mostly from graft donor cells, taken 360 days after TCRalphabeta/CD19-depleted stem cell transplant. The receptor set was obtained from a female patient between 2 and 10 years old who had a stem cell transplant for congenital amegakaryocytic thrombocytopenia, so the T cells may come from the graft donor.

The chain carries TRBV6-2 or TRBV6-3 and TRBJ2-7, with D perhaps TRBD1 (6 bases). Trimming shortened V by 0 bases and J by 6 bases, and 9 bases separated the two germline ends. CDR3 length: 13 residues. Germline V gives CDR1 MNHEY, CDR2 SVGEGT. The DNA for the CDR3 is TGTGCCAGCAGTTACTCGACAGGCGGCGAGCAGTACTTC. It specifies CASSYSTGGEQYF.

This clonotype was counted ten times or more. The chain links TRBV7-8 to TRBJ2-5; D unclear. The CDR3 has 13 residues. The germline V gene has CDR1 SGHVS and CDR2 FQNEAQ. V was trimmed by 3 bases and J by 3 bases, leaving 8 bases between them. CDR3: CASSFGREETQYF. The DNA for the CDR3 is TGTGCCAGCAGCTTTGGTCGGGAAGAGACCCAGTACTTC.

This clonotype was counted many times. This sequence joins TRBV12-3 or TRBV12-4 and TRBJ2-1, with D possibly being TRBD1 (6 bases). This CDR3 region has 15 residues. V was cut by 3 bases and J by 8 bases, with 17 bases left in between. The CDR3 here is CASSFGTETGDEQFF. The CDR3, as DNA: TGTGCCAGCAGTTTTGGTACTGAGACAGGCGATGAGCAGTTCTTC.

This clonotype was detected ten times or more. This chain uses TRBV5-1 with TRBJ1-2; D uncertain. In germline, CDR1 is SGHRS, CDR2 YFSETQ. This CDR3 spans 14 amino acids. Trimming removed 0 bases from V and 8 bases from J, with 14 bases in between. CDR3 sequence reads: CASSLAGNSRGYTF. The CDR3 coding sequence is TGCGCCAGCAGCTTGGCGGGGAACAGCCGGGGCTACACCTTC.

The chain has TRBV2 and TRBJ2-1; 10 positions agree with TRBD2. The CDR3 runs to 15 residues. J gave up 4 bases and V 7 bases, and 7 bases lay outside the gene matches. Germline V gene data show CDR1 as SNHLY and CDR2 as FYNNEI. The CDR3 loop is CASTESGRAYNEQFF. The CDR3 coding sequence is TGTGCCAGCACCGAGAGCGGGAGGGCTTACAATGAGCAGTTCTTC.

CDR3 DNA sequence: TGTGCCAGCAGCTTAGGTGCCGGCACTTTGAACACTGAAGCTTTCTTT. It specifies CASSLGAGTLNTEAFF. J is TRBJ1-1 and V is TRBV7-9; unclear D gene. Germline CDR1 reads SEHNR; CDR2 reads FQNEAQ (reference sequence). CDR3 size: 16 residues. The ends were cut back, 1 base at V and 0 bases at J, with 12 bases in the middle.

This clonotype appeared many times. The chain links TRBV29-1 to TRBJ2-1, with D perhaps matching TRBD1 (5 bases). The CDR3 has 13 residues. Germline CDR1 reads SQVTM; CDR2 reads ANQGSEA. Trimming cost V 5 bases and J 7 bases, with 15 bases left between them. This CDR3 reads CSVFRGSGNEQFF. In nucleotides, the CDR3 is TGCAGCGTTTTTAGGGGTAGTGGGAATGAGCAGTTCTTC.

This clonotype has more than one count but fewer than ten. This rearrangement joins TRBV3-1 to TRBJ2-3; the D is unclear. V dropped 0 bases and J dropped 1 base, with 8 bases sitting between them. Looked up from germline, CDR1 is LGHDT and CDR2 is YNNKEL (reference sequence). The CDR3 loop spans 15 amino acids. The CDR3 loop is CASSQDYSGTDTQYF. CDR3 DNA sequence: TGTGCCAGCAGCCAAGATTACAGCGGCACAGATACGCAGTATTTT.

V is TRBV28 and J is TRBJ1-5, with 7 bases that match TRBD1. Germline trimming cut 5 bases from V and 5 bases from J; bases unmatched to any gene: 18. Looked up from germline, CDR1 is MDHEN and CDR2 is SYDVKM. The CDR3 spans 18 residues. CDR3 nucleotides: TGTGCCAGCAGTCCCGATGGGGATTTATTGGGGACAGATCAGCCCCAGCATTTT. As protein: CASSPDGDLLGTDQPQHF. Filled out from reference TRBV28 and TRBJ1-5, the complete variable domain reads DVKVTQSSRYLVKRTGEKVFLECVQDMDHENMFWYRQDPGLGLRLIYFSYDVKMKEKGDIPEGYSVSREKKERFSLILESASTNQTSMYLCASSPDGDLLGTDQPQHFGDGTRLSIL.

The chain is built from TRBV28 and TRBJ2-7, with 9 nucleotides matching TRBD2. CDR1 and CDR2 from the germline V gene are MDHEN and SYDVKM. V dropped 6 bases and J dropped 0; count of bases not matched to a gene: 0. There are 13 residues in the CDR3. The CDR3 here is CASRTSGSYEQYF. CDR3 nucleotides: TGTGCCAGCAGGACTAGCGGCTCCTACGAGCAGTACTTC.

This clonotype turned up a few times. The CDR3 bases are TGCGCCAGCAGCCCCCAAGCGTTCCGCTTGGGCGAGCAGTACTTC. Its protein is CASSPQAFRLGEQYF. The chain is built from TRBV5-1 and TRBJ2-7, with D hard to call. The CDR3 runs to 15 residues. V lost 4 bases and J 6 bases, leaving 20 bases between the germline ends. Germline CDR1 and CDR2: SGHRS and YFSETQ. Filled out from reference TRBV5-1 and TRBJ2-7, the complete variable domain reads KAGVTQTPRYLIKTRGQQVTLSCSPISGHRSVSWYQQTPGQGLQFLFEYFSETQRNKGNFPGRFSGRQFSNSRSEMNVSTLELGDSALYLCASSPQAFRLGEQYFGPGTRLTVT.

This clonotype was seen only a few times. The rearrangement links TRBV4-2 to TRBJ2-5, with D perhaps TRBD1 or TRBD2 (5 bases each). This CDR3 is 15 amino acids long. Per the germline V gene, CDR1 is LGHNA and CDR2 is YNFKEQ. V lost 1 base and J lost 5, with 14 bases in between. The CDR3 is CASSQGDAKRETQYF. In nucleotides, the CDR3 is TGTGCCAGCAGCCAAGGGGACGCCAAACGGGAGACCCAGTACTTC.

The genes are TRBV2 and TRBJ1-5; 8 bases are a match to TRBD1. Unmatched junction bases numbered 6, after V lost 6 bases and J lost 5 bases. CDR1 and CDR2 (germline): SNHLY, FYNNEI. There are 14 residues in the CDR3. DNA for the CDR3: TGTGCCAGCAGCTGGGACAGGAGGGATCAGCCCCAGCATTTT. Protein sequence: CASSWDRRDQPQHF.

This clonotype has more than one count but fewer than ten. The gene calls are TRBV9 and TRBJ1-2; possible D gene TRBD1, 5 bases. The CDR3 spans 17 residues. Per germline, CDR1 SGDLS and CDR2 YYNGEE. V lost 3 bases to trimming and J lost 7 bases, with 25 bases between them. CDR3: CASSAYSIPRWRGGYTF. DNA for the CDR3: TGTGCCAGCAGCGCCTATTCGATCCCCCGTTGGAGGGGTGGCTACACCTTC.

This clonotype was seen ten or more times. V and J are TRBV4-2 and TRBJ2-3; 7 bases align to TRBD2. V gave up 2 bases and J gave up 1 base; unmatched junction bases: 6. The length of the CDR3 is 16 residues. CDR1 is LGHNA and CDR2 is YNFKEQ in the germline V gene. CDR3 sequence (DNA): TGTGCCAGCAGCCAACGGTGGGAGGGAGGCACAGATACGCAGTATTTT. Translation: CASSQRWEGGTDTQYF.

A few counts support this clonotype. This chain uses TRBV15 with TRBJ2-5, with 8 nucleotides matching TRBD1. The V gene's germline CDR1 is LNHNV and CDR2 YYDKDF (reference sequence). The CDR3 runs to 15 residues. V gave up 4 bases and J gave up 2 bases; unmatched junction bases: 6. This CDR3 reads CATSTLQGVQETQYF. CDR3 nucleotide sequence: TGTGCCACCAGCACCCTACAGGGGGTTCAAGAGACCCAGTACTTC.

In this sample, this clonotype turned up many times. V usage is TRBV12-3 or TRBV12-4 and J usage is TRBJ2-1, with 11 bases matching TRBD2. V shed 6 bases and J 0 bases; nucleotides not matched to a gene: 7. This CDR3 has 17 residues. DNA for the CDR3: TGTGCCAGCAGATCAGGACTAGCGGGTGACTCCTACAATGAGCAGTTCTTC. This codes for CASRSGLAGDSYNEQFF.

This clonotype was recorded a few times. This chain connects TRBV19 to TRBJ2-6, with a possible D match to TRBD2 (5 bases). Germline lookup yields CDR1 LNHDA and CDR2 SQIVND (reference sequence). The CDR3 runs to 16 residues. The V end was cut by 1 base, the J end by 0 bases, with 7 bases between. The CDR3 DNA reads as TGTGCCAGTAGTATAGTCGGGAACTCTGGGGCCAACGTCCTGACTTTC. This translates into CASSIVGNSGANVLTF.